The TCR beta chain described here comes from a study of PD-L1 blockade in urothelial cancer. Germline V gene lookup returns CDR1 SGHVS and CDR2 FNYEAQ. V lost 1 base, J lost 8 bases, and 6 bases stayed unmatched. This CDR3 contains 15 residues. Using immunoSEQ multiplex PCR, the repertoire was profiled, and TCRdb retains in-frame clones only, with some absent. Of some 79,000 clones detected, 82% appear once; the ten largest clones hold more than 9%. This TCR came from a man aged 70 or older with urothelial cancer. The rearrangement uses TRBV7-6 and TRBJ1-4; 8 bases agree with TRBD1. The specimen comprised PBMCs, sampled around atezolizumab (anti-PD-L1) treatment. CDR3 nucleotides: TGTGCCAGCAGCTTAGGACTGGGACAGGCCGAAAAACTGTTTTTT. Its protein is CASSLGLGQAEKLFF.